The clone carrying this TCR beta chain was observed a few times. This CDR3 has 17 amino acids. Germline CDR1 and CDR2: LGHDT and YNNKEL (reference sequence). V lost 0 bases, J lost 0 bases, and 11 bases lay in between. The data stem from a study of response to subunit inactivated influenza vaccine. TCRdb ran MiXCR on the RT-PCR reads and lists one entry per CDR3 protein. The repertoire includes approximately 530,000 distinct CDR3 sequences, roughly 13% of them detected once, and about 12% sits in the top ten. This receptor was obtained from a middle-aged man who received an inactivated influenza vaccine. V is TRBV3-1 and J is TRBJ1-4, with D hard to call. Sequenced here: PBMCs from blood, sampled roughly 47 days after vaccination. The CDR3 is CASSQEGQSATNEKLFF. DNA of the CDR3: TGTGCCAGCAGCCAAGAAGGGCAGAGTGCAACTAATGAAAAACTGTTTTTT.